The 27 T cell receptor beta chains below come from one sample, sequenced in a study of cytomegalovirus exposure and HLA in healthy donors. Use of 60 Vbeta and 13 Jbeta primers characterized the PCR. Clones were sequenced by immunoSEQ multiplex PCR, and TCRdb holds only the in-frame ones, with some missing. There are 85,000 to 130,000 clones in the sample; more than 60% occur only once, and around 5.8% lies in the top ten. Sample: PBMCs. The source is a woman aged 45-60 years in good health and CMV-seropositive.

In DNA, the CDR3 is TGTGCCAGCAGCTCCCTTCGGAGGGGGGGCCAAGAGACCCAGTACTTC. Encoded protein: CASSSLRRGGQETQYF. This chain connects TRBV7-9 to TRBJ2-5; a weak D match, TRBD2 (7 bases). CDR1 is SEHNR, CDR2 FQNEAQ, per germline (reference sequence). This CDR3 contains 16 residues. Trimming cost V 4 bases and J 1 base, with 16 bases left between them.

This clone has only one observation. The CDR3 coding sequence is TGTGCCAGCAGCTTTCAGGGGGAGGAGACCCAGTACTTC. Translation gives CASSFQGEETQYF. The chain is built from TRBV5-4 and TRBJ2-5; 7 bases map to TRBD1. The CDR3 spans 13 residues. Germline values: CDR1 SGHNT, CDR2 YYREEE (reference sequence). Unmatched junction bases numbered 3, after V lost 2 bases and J lost 5 bases.

This clone came up once. The chain couples TRBV30 to TRBJ2-3, with a possible D match to TRBD1 (6 bases). Looked up from germline, CDR1 is GTSNPN and CDR2 is SVGIG (reference sequence). Deletions cut 5 bases from V and 3 bases from J, with 12 bases between. The CDR3 is 13 residues long. In DNA form, the CDR3 reads TGTGCCTGGGGCAGGGGTAGGACAGATACGCAGTATTTT. Residues: CAWGRGRTDTQYF.

The chain is built from TRBV5-1 and TRBJ2-5, with 10 bases that match TRBD2. With 7 bases clipped from V and 1 base from J, the junction kept 7 bases outside the gene matches. Per germline, CDR1 SGHRS and CDR2 YFSETQ. The length of the CDR3 is 15 residues. The CDR3 region has the DNA TGCGCCAGCGGCCTAGCGGGGGCCTTCCAAGAGACCCAGTACTTC. Protein: CASGLAGAFQETQYF.

Only one count was recorded for this clone. J is TRBJ2-1 and V is TRBV5-1; 11 bases are a match to TRBD2. This CDR3 region has 15 residues. Germline V CDR1 and CDR2: SGHRS, YFSETQ. V was clipped by 2 bases and J by 7 bases; unmatched bases: 5. In DNA form, the CDR3 reads TGCGCCAGCAGCTTCGTAGCGGGGGGGCCGAATGAGCAGTTCTTC. Translating it yields CASSFVAGGPNEQFF.

The chain joins TRBV11-1 to TRBJ1-1; 8 bases line up with TRBD1. The germline V gene encodes CDR1 SGHAT and CDR2 FQDESV (reference sequence). The CDR3 length is 14 residues. Trimming removed 2 bases from V and 5 bases from J; junction bases left unmatched: 4. DNA of the CDR3: TGTGCCAGCAGCTTAATGGGACAGGCGACTGAAGCTTTCTTT. Its protein product is CASSLMGQATEAFF.

The chain couples TRBV5-1 to TRBJ1-1, with no clear D. V was trimmed by 4 bases and J by 2 bases, leaving 18 bases between them. In germline, CDR1 is SGHRS, CDR2 YFSETQ. CDR3 size: 16 residues. The CDR3 protein is CASSHLGVGDNTEAFF. Here the CDR3 DNA reads TGCGCCAGCAGCCACCTCGGGGTAGGCGATAACACTGAAGCTTTCTTT. The whole variable domain, remainder taken from reference TRBV5-1 and TRBJ1-1, is KAGVTQTPRYLIKTRGQQVTLSCSPISGHRSVSWYQQTPGQGLQFLFEYFSETQRNKGNFPGRFSGRQFSNSRSEMNVSTLELGDSALYLCASSHLGVGDNTEAFFGQGTRLTVV.

The chain joins TRBV20-1 to TRBJ2-1, with D possibly being TRBD2 (6 bases). Trimming removed 7 bases from V and 7 bases from J, with 11 bases in between. The CDR3 runs 11 residues. Germline CDR1 is DFQATT and CDR2 is SNEGSKA (reference sequence). CDR3 protein: CSGGGRNEQFF. For the CDR3, the DNA is TGCAGTGGAGGAGGGAGGAATGAGCAGTTCTTC.

This clone was observed a single time. The chain joins TRBV5-1 to TRBJ1-6, with TRBD1 matching over 7 bases. The junction had 11 bases not matched to a gene; V was cut back by 7 bases and J by 7 bases. Looked up from germline, CDR1 is SGHRS and CDR2 is YFSETQ. The CDR3 covers 15 residues. The CDR3 region is CASSLSEGQNSPLHF. Written as DNA, the CDR3 is TGCGCCAGCTCATTAAGTGAGGGACAGAATTCACCCCTCCACTTT.

The J gene is TRBJ1-2, the V gene TRBV7-2, with 8 bases lining up with TRBD1. Trimming at V came to 3 bases and at J to 8 bases, leaving 5 bases not matched to a gene. Germline V gene lookup returns CDR1 SGHTA and CDR2 FQGNSA. The CDR3 is 13 amino acids. The CDR3 coding sequence is TGTGCCAGCAGCTTCCGGACAGGGTGGGGCTACACCTTC. Translation gives CASSFRTGWGYTF.

On this clone: Other DNA variants within this sample encode the same CDR3. The rearrangement uses TRBV5-1 and TRBJ2-3; no clear D gene. The CDR3 is 13 residues long. V was pared by 3 bases and J by 3 bases, with 8 bases between. The germline V gene has CDR1 SGHRS and CDR2 YFSETQ. This CDR3 is CASSSILTDTQYF. The CDR3 DNA reads TGCGCCAGCAGCTCCATTTTGACAGATACGCAGTATTTT.

This clone was detected ten times or more. J is TRBJ1-1 and V is TRBV5-4; D gene unclear. The CDR3 length is 14 residues. Germline lookup yields CDR1 SGHNT and CDR2 YYREEE (reference sequence). V lost 0 bases and J 4 bases, leaving 10 bases between the germline ends. CDR3 sequence reads: CASSLVGDPTEAFF. In DNA form, the CDR3 reads TGTGCCAGCAGCTTGGTCGGGGATCCCACTGAAGCTTTCTTT.

This chain uses TRBV9 with TRBJ2-2, with 8 nucleotides matching TRBD1. V trimming: 2 bases; J trimming: 1 base; junction bases outside the gene matches: 10. This CDR3 is 18 amino acids long. Germline V lookup: CDR1 SGDLS, CDR2 YYNGEE. The CDR3 DNA follows: TGTGCCAGCAGCGTCCTGGCCGGGACAGGAGGGAACACCGGGGAGCTGTTTTTT. Translating gives CASSVLAGTGGNTGELFF.

The chain uses TRBV9 and TRBJ2-1; TRBD2 matches at 10 bases. CDR3 length: 15 amino acids. V dropped 3 bases and J dropped 7; count of bases not matched to a gene: 7. The germline V gene encodes CDR1 SGDLS and CDR2 YYNGEE. The CDR3 nucleotides read TGTGCCAGCAGCGCCCGTAGCGGGGGGCCTAATGAGCAGTTCTTC. Its translation: CASSARSGGPNEQFF.

V usage is TRBV29-1 and J usage is TRBJ1-1; D is unresolved. The V gene's germline CDR1 is SQVTM and CDR2 ANQGSEA. CDR3 size: 13 residues. V shed 3 bases and J shed 6 bases, with 14 bases lying between them. The CDR3 loop reads CSVERDMPPEAFF. The CDR3 DNA reads as TGCAGCGTTGAGAGGGATATGCCCCCTGAAGCTTTCTTT.

The rearrangement joins TRBV9 to TRBJ1-1; the D is unclear. The CDR3 totals 14 residues. The germline V gene encodes CDR1 SGDLS and CDR2 YYNGEE. Trimming pared 3 bases from V and 1 base from J, leaving 10 bases between. Here the CDR3 reads CASSAHTKNTEAFF. The CDR3 DNA follows: TGTGCCAGCAGCGCTCATACAAAGAACACTGAAGCTTTCTTT.

V usage is TRBV7-9 and J usage is TRBJ1-2, with a possible D match to TRBD1 (6 bases). CDR1 is SEHNR, CDR2 FQNEAQ, per germline (reference sequence). CDR3 length equals 15 residues. The germline V and J ends were trimmed by 1 base and 7 bases, with 16 bases remaining between them. CDR3 sequence (DNA): TGTGCCAGCAGCTTAGTGTCAGGGGAGGGAAGTGGCTACACCTTC. Amino acids: CASSLVSGEGSGYTF.

This clone was observed a few times. The gene calls are TRBV6-5 and TRBJ1-1; TRBD1 matches at 7 bases. There are 13 residues in the CDR3. Germline CDR1 is MNHEY and CDR2 is SVGAGI. The V gene end was trimmed by 5 bases and the J gene end by 7 bases; junction bases not matched to a gene: 7. The DNA for the CDR3 is TGTGCCAGCAGTCGACAGGGCGGAGGTGAAGCTTTCTTT. This codes for CASSRQGGGEAFF.

V is TRBV29-1 and J is TRBJ2-5; D is possibly TRBD1 (6 bases). CDR1 is SQVTM, CDR2 ANQGSEA, per germline. The CDR3 runs 13 residues. V was shortened by 4 bases and J by 5 bases, with 14 bases between the two germline ends. In nucleotides, the CDR3 is TGCAGCGTTGGGCCAGGGGTTCTGGAGACCCAGTACTTC. Its translation is CSVGPGVLETQYF.

This clone was seen a few times. This chain uses TRBV6-1 with TRBJ1-2, with 7 nucleotides matching TRBD1. The CDR3 sequence is 14 residues long. The germline V gene encodes CDR1 MNHNS and CDR2 SASEGT. V lost 5 bases, J lost 5 bases, and 8 bases stayed unmatched. The CDR3 region has the DNA TGTGCCAGCAGTACAACGACAGGGATTTATGGCTACACCTTC. Residues: CASSTTTGIYGYTF.

This chain uses TRBV28 with TRBJ1-2; D may be TRBD1 (5 bases). Trimming removed 6 bases from V and 7 bases from J, with 15 bases in between. CDR1 and CDR2 (germline): MDHEN, SYDVKM. The CDR3 runs 13 residues. As DNA, the CDR3 is TGTGCCAGCAGACTAAGGGGTTGGGGTGGCTACACCTTC. It translates to CASRLRGWGGYTF.

The rearrangement uses TRBV5-1 and TRBJ2-5, with 14 bases that match TRBD2. V lost 4 bases to trimming and J lost 5 bases; unmatched junction nucleotides: 4. This CDR3 is built from 15 residues. CDR1 is SGHRS and CDR2 is YFSETQ in the germline V gene. The CDR3 spells CASSPRTSGGETQYF. CDR3 nucleotide sequence: TGCGCCAGCAGCCCGAGGACTAGCGGGGGGGAGACCCAGTACTTC. The full variable domain, rest sourced from reference TRBV5-1 and TRBJ2-5, is KAGVTQTPRYLIKTRGQQVTLSCSPISGHRSVSWYQQTPGQGLQFLFEYFSETQRNKGNFPGRFSGRQFSNSRSEMNVSTLELGDSALYLCASSPRTSGGETQYFGPGTRLLVL.

The rearrangement links TRBV6-1 to TRBJ2-3, with 9 bases that match TRBD1. This CDR3 contains 15 residues. Germline V lookup: CDR1 MNHNS, CDR2 SASEGT. V lost 6 bases and J lost 3; bases outside the gene matches: 7. Written as DNA, the CDR3 is TGTGCCAGCAGCCCTGGGACAGGGTATACAGATACGCAGTATTTT. Translation gives CASSPGTGYTDTQYF.

This clone was observed a few times. The gene calls are TRBV5-6 and TRBJ1-1; possible D gene TRBD1, 5 bases. V dropped 0 bases and J dropped 5 bases, with 11 bases sitting between them. This CDR3 contains 14 residues. The germline V gene has CDR1 SGHDT and CDR2 YYEEEE. The chain's CDR3 is CASSLAWGDTEAFF. DNA of the CDR3: TGTGCCAGCAGCTTGGCCTGGGGGGATACTGAAGCTTTCTTT.

The chain combines TRBV27 with TRBJ1-1; a weak D match, TRBD1 (6 bases). V dropped 5 bases and J dropped 1 base, with 20 bases sitting between them. Germline V lookup: CDR1 MNHEY, CDR2 SMNVEV (reference sequence). This CDR3 spans 17 amino acids. CDR3 in DNA: TGTGCCAGCAGTCCACTAACTCATGGGGGGGCGAACACTGAAGCTTTCTTT. This translates into CASSPLTHGGANTEAFF.

The chain combines TRBV7-9 with TRBJ2-3; 7 nucleotides agree with TRBD1. CDR3 size: 14 residues. Germline CDR1 SEHNR, CDR2 FQNEAQ (reference sequence). V lost 1 base to trimming and J lost 4 bases; unmatched junction nucleotides: 2. In DNA, the CDR3 is TGTGCCAGCAGCTTAGGAGGGGGCCCAGATACGCAGTATTTT. It specifies CASSLGGGPDTQYF.

The rearrangement joins TRBV19 to TRBJ2-2; 9 positions match TRBD2. V lost 5 bases, J lost 3 bases, and 7 bases stayed unmatched. This CDR3 comprises 16 residues. Germline V gene data show CDR1 as LNHDA and CDR2 as SQIVND (reference sequence). The CDR3 loop reads CASSVPSGTYTGELFF. The CDR3, as DNA: TGTGCCAGTAGTGTTCCTAGCGGGACTTACACCGGGGAGCTGTTTTTT.